The clone carrying this TCR beta chain appeared many times. The antigen remains unidentified. Clinical Activity Scores of at least 3, NOSPECS grades of at least 4 and durations under 3 months characterized ophthalmopathy patients. It was uncontrolled infection, other autoimmune disease, pregnancy or lactation that excluded patients. Diagnostic decisions used clinical symptoms, serum thyroxine and TRAb, thyroid ultrasound and orbital computed tomography. V shed 3 bases and J shed 1 base, with 10 bases lying between them. CDR1 and CDR2 from the germline V gene are MNHEY and SMNVEV (reference sequence). The CDR3 has 15 amino acids. These data originate in a study of T cells in Graves' hyperthyroidism and ophthalmopathy. TCR beta CDR3 regions were amplified from RNA. When the TCR CDR3 underwent first-round RT-PCR, the HTBI primer set was used. TCRdb independently ran MiXCR on the multiplex PCR reads; one entry per CDR3 protein. The sample has around 600,000 distinct CDR3 sequences, roughly 15% seen once.

Study-level results: Classification by a 13 V-J model distinguished ophthalmopathy from stable hyperthyroidism.

The sequencing input was blood. The J gene is TRBJ1-5, the V gene TRBV27; D is possibly TRBD1 (5 bases). The receptor was derived from a woman in her forties or fifties with Graves' ophthalmopathy. The CDR3 sequence: CASSFSRESNQPQHF. The CDR3 DNA is TGTGCCAGCAGTTTCTCCAGGGAAAGCAATCAGCCCCAGCATTTT.